This record concerns one TCR beta chain sequence. This sample was included in a study of blood T cell repertoires in COVID-19. Overall study: Samples of COVID-19 (acute and convalescent) were obtained from the United States, Italy and Spain.

In the authors' workflow: Reference gene primer amplification in the assay estimated nucleated cell counts. The repertoire was sequenced with immunoSEQ multiplex PCR; TCRdb's copy has only in-frame clones and lacks some. From that table come the V and J calls and clone size; the DNA was used to work out D and trimming. The sample has 250,000 to 300,000 clones; about 86% are singletons. The CDR3 has 17 amino acids. Germline values: CDR1 SEHNR, CDR2 FQNEAQ (reference sequence). J lost 2 bases, V lost 2 bases, and 5 bases had no gene match. Sequencing was carried out using peripheral blood. V gene TRBV7-9 combines with J gene TRBJ2-3; TRBD2 aligns across 12 bases. The receptor was derived from a woman in her sixties or seventies with active or convalescent COVID-19. CDR3 amino acids: CASSLRRLAGATDTQYF. In DNA, the CDR3 is TGTGCCAGCAGCTTAAGGAGACTAGCGGGGGCCACAGATACGCAGTATTTT.